Following are 11 T cell receptor beta chains from one sample sequenced in a study of cytomegalovirus exposure and HLA in healthy donors. Only in-frame clones appear in the TCRdb table, and some are missing; sequencing was by immunoSEQ multiplex PCR. The profile covers under 150,000 clones, with around nine tenths appearing a single time and approximately 10% taken by the ten largest. The sequenced sample consisted of PBMCs. Receptors were obtained from a man between 18 and 35 years old in good health and CMV-seropositive.

The gene calls are TRBV6-5 and TRBJ2-5, with D maybe TRBD2 (6 bases). Germline values: CDR1 MNHEY, CDR2 SVGAGI. CDR3 length equals 13 residues. V was pared by 6 bases and J by 5 bases, with 13 bases between. CDR3 nucleotide sequence: TGTGCCAGCAGGGGGGACGGAGGGGAGACCCAGTACTTC. Translation: CASRGDGGETQYF.

The chain combines TRBV7-2 with TRBJ1-5; TRBD1 is a possible D gene (6 bases). Germline-derived CDR1 and CDR2 are SGHTA and FQGNSA. The CDR3 contains 17 residues. V was shortened by 2 bases and J by 1 base, with 15 bases between the two germline ends. The CDR3 region is CASSLTTGRGSNQPQHF. The CDR3 DNA is TGTGCCAGCAGCTTAACCACAGGGAGAGGAAGCAATCAGCCCCAGCATTTT.

This clone was detected only once. The chain is built from TRBV15 and TRBJ1-2, with 7 bases aligning to TRBD1. The V segment lost 4 bases and the J segment 4 bases; nucleotides outside the gene matches: 6. Germline V gene data show CDR1 as LNHNV and CDR2 as YYDKDF (reference sequence). The CDR3 is made up of 14 amino acids. CDR3 in DNA: TGTGCCACCAGCATAACCTCAGGGGGCTATGGCTACACCTTC. Translation gives CATSITSGGYGYTF.

The V and J genes are TRBV2 and TRBJ1-1, with a weak D call TRBD1 (6 bases). V was clipped by 4 bases and J by 1 base, with 13 bases between them. The CDR3 covers 15 residues. The germline gives CDR1 SNHLY, CDR2 FYNNEI. CDR3 coding DNA: TGTGCCAGCAGTGGCCGGGGGGCTGCGAACACTGAAGCTTTCTTT. It is translated as CASSGRGAANTEAFF.

The chain carries TRBV4-1 and TRBJ2-3; 8 bases line up with TRBD2. This CDR3 has 15 amino acids. The germline V gene has CDR1 MGHRA and CDR2 YSYEKL. Trimming cost V 3 bases and J 1 base; bases outside gene matches: 3. The CDR3 loop reads CASSQPTSGTDTQYF. CDR3 bases: TGCGCCAGCAGCCAGCCGACTAGCGGCACAGATACGCAGTATTTT.

This sequence joins TRBV9 and TRBJ2-2, with D possibly TRBD1 on 5 matching bases. Germline CDR1 SGDLS, CDR2 YYNGEE. V was cut by 3 bases and J by 6 bases, with 18 bases left in between. The CDR3 has 16 residues. Here the CDR3 DNA reads TGTGCCAGCAGCGGATTATCTCAGGGAAGTCCCGGGGAGCTGTTTTTT. It specifies CASSGLSQGSPGELFF.

The chain employs TRBV6-1 and TRBJ1-1; 7 nucleotides agree with TRBD1. The trim removed 4 bases at V and 1 base at J, leaving 6 bases unmatched. Germline values: CDR1 MNHNS, CDR2 SASEGT. This CDR3 is built from 15 residues. The chain's CDR3 is CASSGTGTANTEAFF. The CDR3 DNA sequence: TGTGCCAGCAGTGGTACCGGGACAGCGAACACTGAAGCTTTCTTT.

The DNA of the CDR3 is TGTGCCAGCAGCTCCCGGGACAGGGCCATCACTGAAGCTTTCTTT. Its protein is CASSSRDRAITEAFF. This chain connects TRBV13 to TRBJ1-1, with TRBD1 matching over 9 bases. CDR3 length: 15 amino acids. The germline V gene encodes CDR1 PRHDT and CDR2 FYEKMQ (reference sequence). After removal of 4 bases from V and 4 bases from J, the junction contained 7 bases not matched to a gene.

The chain couples TRBV30 to TRBJ1-6, with D possibly matching TRBD1 (5 bases). Germline CDR1 GTSNPN, CDR2 SVGIG (reference sequence). There are 14 residues in the CDR3. Trimming left V 1 base short and J 8 bases short, with 12 bases between. CDR3 in amino acids: CAWSEGQVDSPLHF. The CDR3 DNA reads TGTGCCTGGAGTGAAGGACAAGTCGATTCACCCCTCCACTTT.

This chain links TRBV5-5 with TRBJ1-5, with no clear D. Trimming stripped 3 bases from V and 6 bases from J, with 13 bases between. The CDR3 is 14 residues long. Germline CDR1 reads SGHKS; CDR2 reads YYEKEE (reference sequence). The CDR3 spells CASSYFHPGQPQHF. As DNA, the CDR3 is TGTGCCAGCAGCTACTTTCACCCGGGTCAGCCCCAGCATTTT.

The chain joins TRBV2 to TRBJ1-4, with 10 bases matching TRBD1. The V and J ends lost 3 bases and 8 bases, in that order; junction bases with no gene match: 3. Germline-derived CDR1 and CDR2 are SNHLY and FYNNEI. The CDR3 is 14 amino acids. The CDR3 DNA reads TGTGCCAGCAGTGAGGGGACAGGGGAAGAAAAACTGTTTTTT. It codes for CASSEGTGEEKLFF.